These T cell receptor beta chains were read from a single sample in a study of blood T cell repertoires in COVID-19. Libraries were prepared by immunoSEQ multiplex PCR; TCRdb keeps only in-frame clonotypes and omits some of them. The repertoire includes 200,000 to 250,000 clones, 75% to 90% of them detected once, and approximately 4.8% sits in the top ten. Sequencing used PBMCs or T cells enriched from blood (not recorded which). The source of these receptors is a woman in her twenties or thirties who had been exposed to COVID-19. Both conserved end residues are part of each CDR3. A D gene is named only where the DNA matches it firmly. Only some rows state a clone size, as once, few, many or a class for expanded clones.

J gene: TRBJ2-7
clone size: .
V gene: TRBV7-9
D gene: TRBD1
CDR3 DNA: TGTGCCAGCAGCCAGGGACAGGCGAAGTACTTC
CDR3 protein: CASSQGQAKYF

J gene: TRBJ1-2
clone size: .
V gene: TRBV9
D gene: TRBD1
CDR3 DNA: TGTGCCAGCAGCGTAGATCCGACAGGGGTGTATGGCTACACCTTC
CDR3 protein: CASSVDPTGVYGYTF

J gene: TRBJ1-5
clone size: .
V gene: TRBV7-3
D gene: TRBD1
CDR3 DNA: TGTGCCAGCATCCGGGACAGGGTGCGTTATAGCAATCAGCCCCAGCATTTT
CDR3 protein: CASIRDRVRYSNQPQHF

J gene: TRBJ1-5
clone size: .
V gene: TRBV12-3/TRBV12-4
D gene: .
CDR3 DNA: TGTGCCAGCAGTTTCTTGAGCAATCAGCCCCAGCATTTT
CDR3 protein: CASSFLSNQPQHF

J gene: TRBJ1-6
clone size: .
V gene: TRBV24-1
D gene: .
CDR3 DNA: TGTGCCACCAGTGATGCGACGCGGAATTCACCCCTCCACTTT
CDR3 protein: CATSDATRNSPLHF

J gene: TRBJ2-7
clone size: .
V gene: TRBV5-1
D gene: .
CDR3 DNA: TGCGCCAGCAGCCTATGGGGGGACGGGATCTACGAGCAGTACTTC
CDR3 protein: CASSLWGDGIYEQYF

J gene: TRBJ1-2
clone size: .
V gene: TRBV6-5
D gene: TRBD1
CDR3 DNA: TGTGCCAGCAGTTACGACAGGGAAAGGAGCTATGGCTACACCTTC
CDR3 protein: CASSYDRERSYGYTF

J gene: TRBJ2-4
clone size: .
V gene: TRBV3-1/TRBV3-2
D gene: TRBD1
CDR3 DNA: TGTGCCAGCAGCCCGGGACAGGGGGAGACAATCCTAGCCAAAAACATTCAGTACTTC
CDR3 protein: CASSPGQGETILAKNIQYF

J gene: TRBJ2-1
clone size: .
V gene: TRBV7-6
D gene: TRBD2
CDR3 DNA: TGTGCCAGCAGCTTAGGGGGGGGGTATGAGCAGTTCTTC
CDR3 protein: CASSLGGGYEQFF

J gene: TRBJ1-2
clone size: .
V gene: TRBV29-1
D gene: .
CDR3 DNA: TGCAGCGGGACGGGGGGAGATGGCTACACCTTC
CDR3 protein: CSGTGGDGYTF

J gene: TRBJ1-5
clone size: .
V gene: TRBV7-6
D gene: .
CDR3 DNA: TGTGCCAGCAGCTTAACAGTGACGCAGCCCCAGCATTTT
CDR3 protein: CASSLTVTQPQHF

J gene: TRBJ2-1
clone size: .
V gene: TRBV11-2
D gene: TRBD2
CDR3 DNA: TGTGCCAGCAGATACCGACTAGCGCCTTACTCCTACAATGAGCAGTTCTTC
CDR3 protein: CASRYRLAPYSYNEQFF

J gene: TRBJ1-3
clone size: .
V gene: TRBV18
D gene: .
CDR3 DNA: TGTGCCAGCTCACCACTAAGGGTGGAGGACTCTGGAAACACCATATATTTT
CDR3 protein: CASSPLRVEDSGNTIYF

J gene: TRBJ2-7
clone size: .
V gene: TRBV2
D gene: .
CDR3 DNA: TGTGCCAGCAGTGAATCAGGGGAAAACTCCTACGAGCAGTACTTC
CDR3 protein: CASSESGENSYEQYF

J gene: TRBJ1-5
clone size: .
V gene: TRBV2
D gene: TRBD1
CDR3 DNA: TGTGCCAGCAGACGACAGGGGGCCAGCAATCAGCCCCAGCATTTT
CDR3 protein: CASRRQGASNQPQHF

J gene: TRBJ2-7
clone size: .
V gene: TRBV28
D gene: .
CDR3 DNA: TGTGCCAGCAGTCTGAACAGGGTTACGGGCTACGAGCAGTACTTC
CDR3 protein: CASSLNRVTGYEQYF

J gene: TRBJ1-5
clone size: few
V gene: TRBV30
D gene: .
CDR3 DNA: TGTGCCTGGAGTGGGCAGGGGTCCCAGCCCCAGCATTTT
CDR3 protein: CAWSGQGSQPQHF

J gene: TRBJ1-2
clone size: .
V gene: TRBV5-1
D gene: TRBD1
CDR3 DNA: TGCGCCAGCAGCCCGAGGACAGGGGGCCCGGGTGGCTACACCTTC
CDR3 protein: CASSPRTGGPGGYTF

J gene: TRBJ1-6
clone size: .
V gene: TRBV4-1
D gene: .
CDR3 DNA: TGCGCCAGCAGCCAAGAGTCCGGGAGCTCCTATAATTCACCCCTCCACTTT
CDR3 protein: CASSQESGSSYNSPLHF

J gene: TRBJ1-6
clone size: .
V gene: TRBV19
D gene: .
CDR3 DNA: TGTGCCAGTAGTAAGGGTGAAAGGGGCAATTCACCCCTCCACTTT
CDR3 protein: CASSKGERGNSPLHF

J gene: TRBJ1-2
clone size: .
V gene: TRBV3-1/TRBV3-2
D gene: TRBD1
CDR3 DNA: TGTGCCAGCAGCCAAGCCTCGACAGGGTTGAAGTCCTACACCTTC
CDR3 protein: CASSQASTGLKSYTF

J gene: TRBJ1-4
clone size: .
V gene: TRBV9
D gene: .
CDR3 DNA: TGTGCCAGCAGCGTAGGGTCAGGGTCCGGTGAAAAACTGTTTTTT
CDR3 protein: CASSVGSGSGEKLFF

J gene: TRBJ1-4
clone size: once
V gene: TRBV15
D gene: .
CDR3 DNA: TGTGCCACCGGCAGAGACCGGGGGGCAGTCTGGGCAACTAATGAAAAACTGTTTTTT
CDR3 protein: CATGRDRGAVWATNEKLFF

J gene: TRBJ1-4
clone size: .
V gene: TRBV5-4
D gene: TRBD1
CDR3 DNA: TGTGCCAGCAGCTCACAGGGGTTTGGGGAAAAACTGTTTTTT
CDR3 protein: CASSSQGFGEKLFF

J gene: TRBJ2-2
clone size: .
V gene: TRBV2
D gene: .
CDR3 DNA: TGTGCCAGCAGTTTGGACGGGAGCCTACGGGAGCTGTTTTTT
CDR3 protein: CASSLDGSLRELFF

J gene: TRBJ2-1
clone size: .
V gene: TRBV9
D gene: TRBD2
CDR3 DNA: TGTGCCAGCAGCGTACAGACTAGCGGAAATGAGCAGTTCTTC
CDR3 protein: CASSVQTSGNEQFF

J gene: TRBJ1-5
clone size: .
V gene: TRBV7-8
D gene: TRBD1
CDR3 DNA: TGTGCCAGCAGCTTAAGACAGGGTGATCAGCCCCAGCATTTT
CDR3 protein: CASSLRQGDQPQHF

J gene: TRBJ2-1
clone size: .
V gene: TRBV4-2
D gene: TRBD2
CDR3 DNA: TGTGCCAGCGGGACTAGCGGGGGGTTCTCCTACAATGAGCAGTTCTTC
CDR3 protein: CASGTSGGFSYNEQFF

J gene: TRBJ1-1
clone size: .
V gene: TRBV11-2
D gene: TRBD1
CDR3 DNA: TGTGCCAGCAGCTTTGGGACAGGGGGCACTGAAGCTTTCTTT
CDR3 protein: CASSFGTGGTEAFF